This T cell receptor beta chain is drawn from a study of blood T cell repertoires in COVID-19. Study-wide context: T cells, B-cell-depleted T cells, or PBMCs supplied cDNA or gDNA.

In the authors' workflow: Counts of nucleated cells, estimated from reference gene primer amplification, were obtained. The repertoire was sequenced with immunoSEQ multiplex PCR; TCRdb's copy has only in-frame clones and lacks some. D and trimming were read from the DNA, whereas the V and J calls and clone size are those reported in that table. The sample lists approximately 250,000 clones, over 80% seen once, with about 4.5% in the top ten. CDR1 SGDLS and CDR2 YYNGEE come from the germline V gene. V lost 2 bases and J 4 bases, leaving 9 bases between the germline ends. The CDR3 is 14 residues long. The chain joins TRBV9 to TRBJ2-2; D may be TRBD1 (6 bases). This sequence was found in a man aged 55-75 years who had recovered from COVID-19. The sample consisted of peripheral blood. CDR3 in DNA: TGTGCCAGCAGCGTTAGCAGGGGCACCGGGGAGCTGTTTTTT. Translation gives CASSVSRGTGELFF.